This T cell receptor (beta chain) is drawn from a study of T cells expressing NK-cell markers. Germline CDR1 KGHSH, CDR2 LQKENI. The CDR3 is made up of 14 amino acids. It was by 5'RACE template switching with UMIs that TCR beta cDNA was made. One entry per CDR3 protein, without DNA, is what TCRdb gives after re-calling the 5' RACE reads. In total, the table holds about 150,000 distinct CDR3 sequences. This chain uses TRBV18 with TRBJ2-7; checking the TCRdb D call of TRBD2 is not possible without DNA. The clonotype was recovered from a man between 18 and 35 years old in good health. The source material was blood T cells: a sorted CD56 or NKG2C T cell subset, CD4+ or CD8+ T cells, or bulk PBMC T cells (not recorded which). Here the CDR3 reads CASSPVYGTYEQYF.